This entry features one T cell receptor (beta chain) sequence. As yet, its antigen is unknown. The sample belongs to a study of breast tumors, draining lymph nodes, adjacent tissues. Broader study findings: Tumor repertoires ranked between lymph nodes and nontumor tissue in diversity, with V and J gene preferences.

Breast cancer patients provided tissue from their axillary draining lymph nodes. TCRdb reanalysed the multiplex PCR reads using MiXCR and keeps one entry per CDR3 protein. The sample includes about 180,000 distinct CDR3 sequences, roughly 30% of them seen just once. This CDR3 region has 14 residues. Per the germline V gene, CDR1 is DFQATT and CDR2 is SNEGSKA (reference sequence). J gave up 6 bases and V 2 bases, and 4 bases lay outside the gene matches. This clonotype was obtained from a female donor with breast cancer. Some clones in this sample may be carry-over from other donors' samples. The gene calls are TRBV20-1 and TRBJ2-5; 12 bases are shared with TRBD2. Sample: axillary lymph node tissue. CDR3 nucleotide sequence: TGCAGTGCTAGAAGGCTAGCGGGGGGGAAGACCCAGTACTTC. This gives the protein CSARRLAGGKTQYF.